This is a list of T cell receptor beta chains from one sample in a study of blood T cell repertoires in COVID-19. The assay was immunoSEQ multiplex PCR, and TCRdb's table has in-frame clones only and misses some. The data contain roughly 230,000 clones, about 86% of them singletons. Sequenced input: peripheral blood. These receptors were collected from a man aged 50 to 59 with active or convalescent COVID-19. The CDR3 runs from the conserved cysteine through the conserved F or W. Fields, in order: J gene, V gene, D gene, clone size, CDR3 DNA, CDR3 protein. A D gene is named only where the DNA matches it firmly. The size of a clone is reported for some rows only, either as once, few or many, or as a class for expanded clones.

TRBJ1-1 TRBV7-9 TRBD1 - TGTGCCAGCAGCTTACGGCAGGGGGTGAACACTGAAGCTTTCTTT CASSLRQGVNTEAFF
TRBJ1-1 TRBV6-4 - - TGTGCCAGCAGTGTAGACAGTGGGAACACTGAAGCTTTCTTT CASSVDSGNTEAFF
TRBJ2-3 TRBV9 TRBD2 - TGTGCCAGCAGCGTAGGACTAGCGGAGCGCACAGATACGCAGTATTTT CASSVGLAERTDTQYF
TRBJ2-7 TRBV27 TRBD1 - TGTGCCAGCAAGACAGGGAGCTCCTACGAGCAGTACTTC CASKTGSSYEQYF
TRBJ2-7 TRBV6-2/TRBV6-3 TRBD1 - TGTGCCAGCAGCCCGGACAGGGTCTACGAGCAGTACTTC CASSPDRVYEQYF
TRBJ2-2 TRBV4-2 - - TGTGCCAGCAGCCAAATGGGAGTGGGCGGGGAGCTGTTTTTT CASSQMGVGGELFF
TRBJ2-1 TRBV5-1 TRBD1 - TGCGCCAGCAGCGCAGCCACAGGGGGCAGTGGCAATGAGCAGTTCTTC CASSAATGGSGNEQFF
TRBJ1-5 TRBV4-2 - - TGTGCCAGCAGCCAAGATGGTAGCCGAGATCAGCCCCAGCATTTT CASSQDGSRDQPQHF
TRBJ2-5 TRBV29-1 TRBD2 - TGCAGCGTGGCACTAGCGGGGGGGCACGAGACCCAGTACTTC CSVALAGGHETQYF
TRBJ2-7 TRBV20-1 - - TGCAGTGCCAGGTGGGGGGTAGAGCAGTACTTC CSARWGVEQYF
TRBJ1-1 TRBV9 - - TGTGCCAGCAGCGTAGGGGAGGGGTCGGGGATGAACACTGAAGCTTTCTTT CASSVGEGSGMNTEAFF
TRBJ1-5 TRBV4-1 TRBD1 - TGCGCCAGCAGCCAAGAAGGGACAGGGGCCTTGACCCAGCATTTT CASSQEGTGALTQHF
TRBJ2-3 TRBV5-4 - - TGTGCCAGCACCCCCGCTGCGGGGAGAATGGATACGCAGTATTTT CASTPAAGRMDTQYF
TRBJ1-1 TRBV28 - once TGTGCCAGCAGTTCCCAGGGATCCTTCACTGAAGCTTTCTTT CASSSQGSFTEAFF
TRBJ2-3 TRBV24-1 TRBD1 - TGTGCCACCAGTGATCGAGGGGGCATCTCAGATACGCAGTATTTT CATSDRGGISDTQYF
TRBJ1-1 TRBV11-2 TRBD1 - TGTGCCAGCAGCTACGGGACAGGGGGCTTCTGGGGCACTGAAGCTTTCTTT CASSYGTGGFWGTEAFF
TRBJ2-3 TRBV7-2 - - TGTGCCAGCAGCTTAGGGCTCGGCACAGATACGCAGTATTTT CASSLGLGTDTQYF
TRBJ2-1 TRBV10-3 TRBD2 - TGTGCCATCAGTGGCGATTTGGGACTAGCGTCATTTGAGCAGTTCTTC CAISGDLGLASFEQFF
TRBJ2-5 TRBV19 TRBD1 - TGTGCCAGTAGTATGTTCTCGGGGACAGGGAAAGAGACCCAGTACTTC CASSMFSGTGKETQYF
TRBJ1-1 TRBV7-2 - once TGTGCCAGCAGCTTCCGGGGGGCGCGAACTGAAGCTTTCTTT CASSFRGARTEAFF
TRBJ1-2 TRBV3-1/TRBV3-2 - - TGTGCCAGCAGCCCCGGGGGGGGTGGCTACACCTTC CASSPGGGGYTF
TRBJ1-1 TRBV5-4 - - TGTGCCAGCAGCTACACCAGTAACACTGAAGCTTTCTTT CASSYTSNTEAFF
TRBJ2-1 TRBV5-4 - - TGTGCCAGCAGCTCCAGGGGCAGTTATTATGAGCAGTTCTTC CASSSRGSYYEQFF
TRBJ1-5 TRBV27 - - TGTGCCAGCAGTCCCAGGACAGTGTTCGGTCAGCCCCAGCATTTT CASSPRTVFGQPQHF
TRBJ2-7 TRBV5-1 - - TGCGCCAGCAGCTTGGCCCTTACTTACGAGCAGTACTTC CASSLALTYEQYF
TRBJ2-7 TRBV6-5 TRBD2 - TGTGCCAGCAGTCCGCCGGGGGGGGCCTACGAGCAGTACTTC CASSPPGGAYEQYF
TRBJ1-1 TRBV5-6 TRBD1 - TGTGCCAGCAGCTTAACAGGGGGCGGGGGACCTGAAGCTTTCTTT CASSLTGGGGPEAFF
TRBJ1-1 TRBV27 - - TGTGCCAGCAGTTTATCCGGGGTGACTGAAGCTTTCTTT CASSLSGVTEAFF
TRBJ2-5 TRBV11-2 TRBD2 once TGTGCCAGCAGCTTGACTAGCGGGGGGTCAGAGACCCAGTACTTC CASSLTSGGSETQYF
TRBJ1-1 TRBV28 - - TGTGCCAGCAAGGGCGAGGGTTTGGGTCTAGTGGACACTGAAGCTTTCTTT CASKGEGLGLVDTEAFF
TRBJ1-1 TRBV5-6 TRBD1 - TGTGCCAGCAGCTTCCGGGACAGGGATACCACTGAAGCTTTCTTT CASSFRDRDTTEAFF
TRBJ1-5 TRBV6-6 - - TGTGCCAGCAGTTACTCCAGGACAAATCAGCCCCAGCATTTT CASSYSRTNQPQHF
TRBJ1-1 TRBV6-2/TRBV6-3 - few TGTGCCAGCAGTTACGGACAGCTGAACACTGAAGCTTTCTTT CASSYGQLNTEAFF
TRBJ1-6 TRBV30 - few TGTGCCTGGAGTGTAGGGCTCGGGGATTCACCCCTCCACTTT CAWSVGLGDSPLHF
TRBJ2-5 TRBV7-2 TRBD2 - TGTGCCAGCAGCTTAGTAGTGGACGCATCCGCGGGGGGGCAGACCCAGTACTTC CASSLVVDASAGGQTQYF
TRBJ1-4 TRBV7-8 TRBD1 once TGTGCCAGCAGCCCTCGACAGGGGGCAGGTGAAAAACTGTTTTTT CASSPRQGAGEKLFF
TRBJ2-5 TRBV29-1 - - TGCAGCGTTGGAGAGGTTTTAGGGGCTGGGGAGACCCAGTACTTC CSVGEVLGAGETQYF